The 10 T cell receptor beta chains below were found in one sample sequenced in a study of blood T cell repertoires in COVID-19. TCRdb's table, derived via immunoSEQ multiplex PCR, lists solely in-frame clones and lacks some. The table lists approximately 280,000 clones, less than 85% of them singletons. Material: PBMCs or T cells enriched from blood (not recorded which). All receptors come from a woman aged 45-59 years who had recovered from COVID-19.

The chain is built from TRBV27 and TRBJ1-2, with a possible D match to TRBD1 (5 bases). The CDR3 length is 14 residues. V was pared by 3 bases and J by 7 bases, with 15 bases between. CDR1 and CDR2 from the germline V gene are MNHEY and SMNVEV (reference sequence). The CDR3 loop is CASSLSGIVSGYTF. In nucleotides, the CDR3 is TGTGCCAGCAGTTTGTCAGGGATCGTCTCTGGCTACACCTTC.

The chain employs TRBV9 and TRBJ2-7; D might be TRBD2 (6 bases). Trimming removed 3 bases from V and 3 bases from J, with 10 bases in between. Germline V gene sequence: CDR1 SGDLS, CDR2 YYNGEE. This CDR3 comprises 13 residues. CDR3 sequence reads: CASSEGLGYEQYF. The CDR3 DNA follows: TGTGCCAGCAGCGAGGGACTTGGCTACGAGCAGTACTTC.

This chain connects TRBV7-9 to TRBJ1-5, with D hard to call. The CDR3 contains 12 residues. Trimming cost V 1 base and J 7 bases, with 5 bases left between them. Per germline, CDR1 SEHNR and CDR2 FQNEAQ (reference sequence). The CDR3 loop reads CASSLDRQPQHF. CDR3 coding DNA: TGTGCCAGCAGCTTAGACCGGCAGCCCCAGCATTTT.

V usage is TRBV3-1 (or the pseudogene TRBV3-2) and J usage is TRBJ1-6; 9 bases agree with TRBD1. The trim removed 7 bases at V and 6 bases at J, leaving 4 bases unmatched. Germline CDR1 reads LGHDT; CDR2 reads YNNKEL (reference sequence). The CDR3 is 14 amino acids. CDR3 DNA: TGTGCCAGCACCTTGGGACAGGGTAATTCACCCCTCCACTTT. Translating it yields CASTLGQGNSPLHF.

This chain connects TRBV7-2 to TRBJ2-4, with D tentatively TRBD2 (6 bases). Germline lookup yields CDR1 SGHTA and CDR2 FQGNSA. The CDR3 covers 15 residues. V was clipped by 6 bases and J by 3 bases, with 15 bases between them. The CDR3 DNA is TGTGCCAGCAGTCCCTGGGAGGCAGGCAAAAACATTCAGTACTTC. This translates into CASSPWEAGKNIQYF.

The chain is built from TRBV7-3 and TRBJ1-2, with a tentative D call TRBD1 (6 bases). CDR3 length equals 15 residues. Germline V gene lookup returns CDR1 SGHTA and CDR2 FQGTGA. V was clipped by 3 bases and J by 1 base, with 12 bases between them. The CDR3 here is CASSLGAADNYGYTF. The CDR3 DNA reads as TGTGCCAGCAGCTTGGGGGCCGCGGATAACTATGGCTACACCTTC.

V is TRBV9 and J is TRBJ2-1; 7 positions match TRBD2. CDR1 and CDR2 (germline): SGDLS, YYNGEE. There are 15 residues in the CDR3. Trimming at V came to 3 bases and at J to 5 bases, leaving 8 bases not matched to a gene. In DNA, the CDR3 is TGTGCCAGCAGCGAGACTAGCAAACCAGACAATGAGCAGTTCTTC. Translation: CASSETSKPDNEQFF.

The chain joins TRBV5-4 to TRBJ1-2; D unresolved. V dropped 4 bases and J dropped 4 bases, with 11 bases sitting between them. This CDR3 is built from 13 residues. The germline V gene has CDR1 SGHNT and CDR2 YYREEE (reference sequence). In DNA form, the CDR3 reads TGTGCCAGCAGCCAGGCACGCAGCTATGGCTACACCTTC. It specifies CASSQARSYGYTF.

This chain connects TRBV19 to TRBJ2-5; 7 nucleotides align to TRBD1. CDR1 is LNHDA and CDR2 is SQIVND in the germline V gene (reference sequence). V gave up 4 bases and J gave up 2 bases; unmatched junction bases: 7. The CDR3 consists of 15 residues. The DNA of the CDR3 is TGTGCCAGTAGTAGGGACAGAGGTGGGCAAGAGACCCAGTACTTC. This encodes CASSRDRGGQETQYF. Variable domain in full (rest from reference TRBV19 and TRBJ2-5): DGGITQSPKYLFRKEGQNVTLSCEQNLNHDAMYWYRQDPGQGLRLIYYSQIVNDFQKGDIAEGYSVSREKKESFPLTVTSAQKNPTAFYLCASSRDRGGQETQYFGPGTRLLVL.

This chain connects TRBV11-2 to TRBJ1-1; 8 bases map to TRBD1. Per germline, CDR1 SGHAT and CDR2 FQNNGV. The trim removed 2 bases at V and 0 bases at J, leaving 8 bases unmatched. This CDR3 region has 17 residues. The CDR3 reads CASSLFGTGDMNTEAFF. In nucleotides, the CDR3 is TGTGCCAGCAGCTTATTCGGGACAGGCGATATGAACACTGAAGCTTTCTTT.